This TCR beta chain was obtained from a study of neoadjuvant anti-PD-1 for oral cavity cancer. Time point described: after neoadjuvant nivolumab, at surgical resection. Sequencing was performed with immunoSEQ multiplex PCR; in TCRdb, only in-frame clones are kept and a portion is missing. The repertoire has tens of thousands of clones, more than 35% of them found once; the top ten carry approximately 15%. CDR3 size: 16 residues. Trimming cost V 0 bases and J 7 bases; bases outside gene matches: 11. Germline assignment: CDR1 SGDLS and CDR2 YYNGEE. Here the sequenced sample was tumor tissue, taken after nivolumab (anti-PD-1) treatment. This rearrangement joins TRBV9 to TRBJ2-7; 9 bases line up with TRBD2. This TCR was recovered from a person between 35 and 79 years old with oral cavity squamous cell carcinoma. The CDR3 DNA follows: TGTGCCAGCAGCGTAGAGGCAGGCGGGGGGGAGATGGAGCAGTACTTC. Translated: CASSVEAGGGEMEQYF.